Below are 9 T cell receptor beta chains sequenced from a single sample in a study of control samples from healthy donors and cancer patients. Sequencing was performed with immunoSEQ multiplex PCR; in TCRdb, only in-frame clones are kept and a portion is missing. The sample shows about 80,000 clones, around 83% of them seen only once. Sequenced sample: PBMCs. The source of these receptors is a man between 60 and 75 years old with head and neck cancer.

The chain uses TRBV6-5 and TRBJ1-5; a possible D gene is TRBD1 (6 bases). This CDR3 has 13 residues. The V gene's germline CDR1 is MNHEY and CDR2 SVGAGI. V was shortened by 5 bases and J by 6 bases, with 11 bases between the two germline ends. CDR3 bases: TGTGCCAGCAGTCGACAGGAAAGTCAGCCCCAGCATTTT. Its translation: CASSRQESQPQHF.

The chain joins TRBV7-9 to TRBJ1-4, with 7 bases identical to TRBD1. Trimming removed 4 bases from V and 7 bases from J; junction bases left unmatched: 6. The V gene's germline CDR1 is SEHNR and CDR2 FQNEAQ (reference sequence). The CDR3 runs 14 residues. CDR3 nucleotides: TGTGCCAGCAGCTCTGCGACAGGGCGTGAAAAACTGTTTTTT. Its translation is CASSSATGREKLFF.

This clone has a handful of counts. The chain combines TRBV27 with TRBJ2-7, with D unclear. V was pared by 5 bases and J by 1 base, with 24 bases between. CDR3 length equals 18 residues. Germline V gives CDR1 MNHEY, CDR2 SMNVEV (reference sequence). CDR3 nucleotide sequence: TGTGCCAGCAGTCCTCGACCGCCCGTTCAGGTGGCATCCTACGAGCAGTACTTC. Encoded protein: CASSPRPPVQVASYEQYF.

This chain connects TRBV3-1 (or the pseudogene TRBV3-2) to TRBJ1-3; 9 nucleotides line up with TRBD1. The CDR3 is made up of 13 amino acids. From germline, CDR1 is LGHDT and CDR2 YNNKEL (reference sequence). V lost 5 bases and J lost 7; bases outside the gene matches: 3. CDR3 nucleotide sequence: TGTGCCAGCAGCGAACAGGGGGCCAACACCATATATTTT. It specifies CASSEQGANTIYF.

The CDR3 is CASSYSGTANTGELFF. The CDR3 DNA reads as TGCGCCAGCAGCTACTCCGGGACGGCGAACACCGGGGAGCTGTTTTTT. V is TRBV5-1 and J is TRBJ2-2, with D perhaps assigned TRBD1 or TRBD2 (5 bases each). From germline, CDR1 is SGHRS and CDR2 YFSETQ. The CDR3 has 16 residues. Trimming took off 3 bases at V and 0 bases at J, with 12 bases between the two ends. Complete variable domain (other parts from reference TRBV5-1 and TRBJ2-2): KAGVTQTPRYLIKTRGQQVTLSCSPISGHRSVSWYQQTPGQGLQFLFEYFSETQRNKGNFPGRFSGRQFSNSRSEMNVSTLELGDSALYLCASSYSGTANTGELFFGEGSRLTVL.

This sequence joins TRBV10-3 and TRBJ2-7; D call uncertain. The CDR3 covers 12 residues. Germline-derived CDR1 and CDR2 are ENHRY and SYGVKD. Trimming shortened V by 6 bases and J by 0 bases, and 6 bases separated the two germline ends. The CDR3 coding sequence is TGTGCCATCAGGACAAGCTCCTACGAGCAGTACTTC. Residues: CAIRTSSYEQYF.

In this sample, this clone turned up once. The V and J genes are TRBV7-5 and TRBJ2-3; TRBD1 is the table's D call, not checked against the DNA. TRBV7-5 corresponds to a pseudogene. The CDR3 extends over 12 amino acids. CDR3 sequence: CVRSLGTLTQYF. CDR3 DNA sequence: TGTGTCAGAAGCTTGGGCACCTTAACGCAGTATTTT.

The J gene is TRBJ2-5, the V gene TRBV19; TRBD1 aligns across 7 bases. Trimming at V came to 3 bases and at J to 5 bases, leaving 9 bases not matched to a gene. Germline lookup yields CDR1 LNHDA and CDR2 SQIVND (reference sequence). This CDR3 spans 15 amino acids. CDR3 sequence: CASSIFTGAGETQYF. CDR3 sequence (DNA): TGTGCCAGTAGTATTTTTACAGGGGCAGGGGAGACCCAGTACTTC.

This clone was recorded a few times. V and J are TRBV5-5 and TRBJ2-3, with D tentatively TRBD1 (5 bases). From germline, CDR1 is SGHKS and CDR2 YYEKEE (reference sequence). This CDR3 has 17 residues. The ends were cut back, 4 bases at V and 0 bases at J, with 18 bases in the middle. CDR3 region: CASSDFRRRGSTDTQYF. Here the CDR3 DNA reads TGTGCCAGCAGCGACTTTCGACGTAGGGGTAGCACAGATACGCAGTATTTT.